This T cell receptor beta chain originates from a study of T cell repertoires in cytomegalovirus infection. Looking at the study overall: Recently identified HLA-C-restricted CMV epitopes and well-studied HLA-B-restricted CMV epitopes were used by the study. From public TCR beta signatures came an indication of both CMV infection and matching HLA type.

About this clonotype: No antigen is known for it. This CDR3 fails to terminate in the conserved phenylalanine or tryptophan, so it likely reflects a read error. The limits of the CDR3 on the DNA are not certain, so only TCRdb's listed CDR3 is given.

TCRdb re-called the reads through MiXCR, storing one row per CDR3 protein. The sample has 700,000 to 950,000 distinct CDR3 sequences, approximately 29% seen once. The CDR3 is 11 residues long, ends included. The sequencing here drew on cultured CD8+ T cells from PBMCs, taken from culture after CMV antigen stimulation. V and J are TRBV6-7 and TRBJ2-7; the D call in the table, TRBD2, was not verified against the DNA. TRBV6-7 is noted as an ORF with a role that remains uncertain. The receptor was derived from a human donor in good health (CMV status not recorded). Some clones in this sample may be carry-over from other donors' samples. CDR3 loop: CASSYSRWPSI.